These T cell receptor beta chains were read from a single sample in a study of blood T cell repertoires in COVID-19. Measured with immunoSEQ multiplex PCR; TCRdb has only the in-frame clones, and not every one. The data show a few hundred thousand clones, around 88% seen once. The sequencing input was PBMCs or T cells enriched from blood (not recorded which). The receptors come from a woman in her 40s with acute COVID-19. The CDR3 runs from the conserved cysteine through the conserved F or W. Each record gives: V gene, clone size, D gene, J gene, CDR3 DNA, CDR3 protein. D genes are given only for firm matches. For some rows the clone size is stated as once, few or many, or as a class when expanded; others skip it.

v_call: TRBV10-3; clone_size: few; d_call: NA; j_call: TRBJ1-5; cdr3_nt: TGTGCCATCAGTACGGGGGACGGGCCCCAGCATTTT; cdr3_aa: CAISTGDGPQHF
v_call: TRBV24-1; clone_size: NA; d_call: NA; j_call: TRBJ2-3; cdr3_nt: TGTGCCACCAGTGACCGGTGGTTGGCAGATACGCAGTATTTT; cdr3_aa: CATSDRWLADTQYF
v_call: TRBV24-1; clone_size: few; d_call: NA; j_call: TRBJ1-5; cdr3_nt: TGTGCCACCAGTGACTCATCGACAGGAGGAAATCAGCCCCAGCATTTT; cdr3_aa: CATSDSSTGGNQPQHF
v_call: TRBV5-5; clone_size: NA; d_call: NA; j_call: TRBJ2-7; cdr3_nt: TGTGCCAGCAGCTTTTCCCAGACCTACGAGCAGTACTTC; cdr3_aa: CASSFSQTYEQYF
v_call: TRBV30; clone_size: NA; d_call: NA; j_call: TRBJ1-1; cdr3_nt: TGTGCCTGGAATACAGGGCCCAGCGCTTACACTGAAGCTTTCTTT; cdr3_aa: CAWNTGPSAYTEAFF
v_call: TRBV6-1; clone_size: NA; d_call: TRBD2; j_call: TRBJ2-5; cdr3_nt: TGTGCCAGCAGTGAAGATTGGCGGGAGCGCCAAGAGACCCAGTACTTC; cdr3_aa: CASSEDWRERQETQYF
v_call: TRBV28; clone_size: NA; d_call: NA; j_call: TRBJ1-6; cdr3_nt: TGTGCCAGCAGTTTAGCGAGGGCACCCCTCCACTTT; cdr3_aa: CASSLARAPLHF
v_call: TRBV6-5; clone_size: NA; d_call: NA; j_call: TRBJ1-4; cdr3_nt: TGTGCCAGCAGCCGGCAGGAGGGAGAAAAACTGTTTTTT; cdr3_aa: CASSRQEGEKLFF
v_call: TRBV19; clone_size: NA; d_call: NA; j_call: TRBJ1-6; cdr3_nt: TGTGCCAGCAGAACTAGTCCGGGTAATTCACCCCTCCACTTT; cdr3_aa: CASRTSPGNSPLHF
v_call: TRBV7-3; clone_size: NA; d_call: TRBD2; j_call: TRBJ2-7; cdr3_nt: TGTGCCAGCAGCTTTAGCGGGAGTTACGAGCAGTACTTC; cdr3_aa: CASSFSGSYEQYF
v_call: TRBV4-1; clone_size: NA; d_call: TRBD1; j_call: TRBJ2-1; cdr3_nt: TGCGCCAGCAGCAGTATTCCGGGACAGGGGGCCAATGAGCAGTTCTTC; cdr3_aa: CASSSIPGQGANEQFF
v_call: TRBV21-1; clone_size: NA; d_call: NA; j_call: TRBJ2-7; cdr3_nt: TGTGCCAGCAGCAAAGCCGATCACAGGGGTTGGTACGAGCAGTACTTC; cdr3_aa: CASSKADHRGWYEQYF
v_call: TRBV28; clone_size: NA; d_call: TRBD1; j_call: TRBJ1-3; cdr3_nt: TGTGCCAGCAAACAGGGGGCGGGAGGAAACACCATATATTTT; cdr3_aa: CASKQGAGGNTIYF
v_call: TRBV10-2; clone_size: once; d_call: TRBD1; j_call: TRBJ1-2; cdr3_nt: TGCGCCAGCAGTGCCTCACAGGGGGCCCCCTATGGCTACACCTTC; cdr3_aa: CASSASQGAPYGYTF
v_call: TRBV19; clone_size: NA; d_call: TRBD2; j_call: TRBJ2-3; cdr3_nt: TGTGCCAGTAGTGATCCGGGACTAGCGGAAGGGAATACGCAGTATTTT; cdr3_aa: CASSDPGLAEGNTQYF
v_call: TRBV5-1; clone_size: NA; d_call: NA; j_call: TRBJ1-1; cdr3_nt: TGCGCCAGCAGTACCGATTTGTTTACCGAGTACACTGAAGCTTTCTTT; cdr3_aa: CASSTDLFTEYTEAFF
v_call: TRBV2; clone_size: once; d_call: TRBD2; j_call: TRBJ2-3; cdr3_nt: TGTGCCAGCAGTGGGGCGGGAGAAGGGGTTACAGATACGCAGTATTTT; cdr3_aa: CASSGAGEGVTDTQYF
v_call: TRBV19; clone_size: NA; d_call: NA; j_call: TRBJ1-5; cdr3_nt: TGTGCCAGTACAAGGCAGGGATATAGCAATCAGCCCCAGCATTTT; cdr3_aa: CASTRQGYSNQPQHF
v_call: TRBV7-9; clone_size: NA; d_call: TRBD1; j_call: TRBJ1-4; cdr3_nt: TGTGCCAGCAGCTTCGGGACAGGGGGCGCGGAGAATGAAAAACTGTTTTTT; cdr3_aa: CASSFGTGGAENEKLFF
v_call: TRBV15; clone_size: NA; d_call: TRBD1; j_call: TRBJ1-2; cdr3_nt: TGTGCCACCAGCAGTGCCCGGGACAGGGGCACGGGTGGCTACACCTTC; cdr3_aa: CATSSARDRGTGGYTF
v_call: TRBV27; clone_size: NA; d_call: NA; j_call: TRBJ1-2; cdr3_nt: TGTGCCAGCAGTCCCTTCGGGGGTTCTATTCAGAACACCTTC; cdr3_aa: CASSPFGGSIQNTF
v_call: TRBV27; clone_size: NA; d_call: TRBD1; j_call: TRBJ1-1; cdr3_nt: TGTGCCAGCAGTTTATCCTCCGGGACAGTTATCAACACTGAAGCTTTCTTT; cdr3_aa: CASSLSSGTVINTEAFF
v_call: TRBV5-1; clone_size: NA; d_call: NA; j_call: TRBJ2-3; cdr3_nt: TGCGCCAGCAGCCTGCCGGGCTCGGGGTTACCCACAGATACGCAGTATTTT; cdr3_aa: CASSLPGSGLPTDTQYF
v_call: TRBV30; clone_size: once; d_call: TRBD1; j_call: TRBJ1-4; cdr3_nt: TGTGCCTGGAGTCTAACTAACCCGGGACAGGTGAATGAAAAACTGTTTTTT; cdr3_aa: CAWSLTNPGQVNEKLFF
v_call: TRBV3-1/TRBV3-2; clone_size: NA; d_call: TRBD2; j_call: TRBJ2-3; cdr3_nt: TGTGCCAGCAGCCAAGGACTAGCGGGGCCCACAGATACGCAGTATTTT; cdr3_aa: CASSQGLAGPTDTQYF
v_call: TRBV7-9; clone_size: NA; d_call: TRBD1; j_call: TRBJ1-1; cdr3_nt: TGTGCCAGCAGCTTAGGATGGGACAGGGGGAACACTGAAGCTTTCTTT; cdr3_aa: CASSLGWDRGNTEAFF
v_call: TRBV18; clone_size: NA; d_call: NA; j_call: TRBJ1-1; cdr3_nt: TGTGCCAGCTCACCAGAGACAGGGAACACTGAAGCTTTCTTT; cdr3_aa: CASSPETGNTEAFF
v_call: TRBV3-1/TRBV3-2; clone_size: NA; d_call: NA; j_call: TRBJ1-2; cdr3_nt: TGTGCCAGCAGCCAAGATCGGCGGGGGGGAGGCGGCTACACCTTC; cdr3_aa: CASSQDRRGGGGYTF
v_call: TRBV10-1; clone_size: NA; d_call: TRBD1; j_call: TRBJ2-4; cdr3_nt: TGCGCCAGCCCGGGACAGCAAAACATTCAGTACTTC; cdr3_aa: CASPGQQNIQYF
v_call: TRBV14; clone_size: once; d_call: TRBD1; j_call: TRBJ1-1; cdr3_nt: TGTGCCAGCGGTCCAAAGAGGGAGACAGGGGGCGACAACACTGAAGCTTTCTTT; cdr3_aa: CASGPKRETGGDNTEAFF
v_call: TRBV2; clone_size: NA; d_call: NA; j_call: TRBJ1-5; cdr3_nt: TGTGCCAGCAGCCCGGGGGGGCAGCCCCAGCATTTT; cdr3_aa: CASSPGGQPQHF
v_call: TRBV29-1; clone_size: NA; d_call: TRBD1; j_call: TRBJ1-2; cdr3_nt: TGCAGCGTGTCGGGGACAGAATCTAACTATGGCTACACCTTC; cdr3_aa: CSVSGTESNYGYTF
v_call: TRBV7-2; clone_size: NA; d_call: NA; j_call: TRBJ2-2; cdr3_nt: TGTGCCAGCAGCTCCATCCAGGGTGTGGCCGGGGAGCTGTTTTTT; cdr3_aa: CASSSIQGVAGELFF
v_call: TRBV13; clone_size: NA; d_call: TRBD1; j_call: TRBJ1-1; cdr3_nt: TGTGCCAGCAGGACCGGGACAGGGTACACTGAAGCTTTCTTT; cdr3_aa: CASRTGTGYTEAFF